Below, one T cell receptor beta chain is given with its context. This specimen comes from a study of blood T cell repertoires in COVID-19. Original processing notes: Amplification with reference gene primers provided the estimates of nucleated cell counts. The assay was immunoSEQ multiplex PCR, and TCRdb's table has in-frame clones only and misses some. V, J and clone size reflect that table, while D and trimming were determined from the DNA. The sample holds hundreds of thousands of clones, over 70% seen once. J was trimmed by 6 bases and V by 3 bases; bases with no gene match: 9. The CDR3 is 14 amino acids. Germline values: CDR1 SGDLS, CDR2 YYNGEE.

The receptor was isolated from a woman aged 45-59 years with acute or convalescent COVID-19. The sequencing input was peripheral blood. The V gene is TRBV9, the J gene TRBJ2-7; 7 bases map to TRBD2. The CDR3 bases are TGTGCCAGCAGCGGGCGGGAGAATTCCGGCGAGCAGTACTTC. Protein: CASSGRENSGEQYF. Looking up the rest from reference TRBV9 and TRBJ2-7 gives the full variable domain: DSGVTQTPKHLITATGQRVTLRCSPRSGDLSVYWYQQSLDQGLQFLIQYYNGEERAKGNILERFSAQQFPDLHSELNLSSLELGDSALYFCASSGRENSGEQYFGPGTRLTVT.